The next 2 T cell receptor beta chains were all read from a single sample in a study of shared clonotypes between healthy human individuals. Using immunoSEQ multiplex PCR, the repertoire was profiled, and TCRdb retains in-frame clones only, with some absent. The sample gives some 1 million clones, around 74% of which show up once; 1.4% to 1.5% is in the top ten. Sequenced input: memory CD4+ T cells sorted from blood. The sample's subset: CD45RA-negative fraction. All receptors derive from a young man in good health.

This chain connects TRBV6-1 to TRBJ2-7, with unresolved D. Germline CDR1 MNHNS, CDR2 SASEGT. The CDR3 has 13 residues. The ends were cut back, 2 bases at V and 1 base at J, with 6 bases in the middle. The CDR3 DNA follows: TGTGCCAGCAGTGAAAACGGTTCCTACGAGCAGTACTTC. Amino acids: CASSENGSYEQYF.

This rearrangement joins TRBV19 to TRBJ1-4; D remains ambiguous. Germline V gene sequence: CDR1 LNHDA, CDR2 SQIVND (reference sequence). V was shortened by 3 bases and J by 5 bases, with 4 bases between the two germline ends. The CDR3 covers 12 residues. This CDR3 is CASSIRNEKLFF. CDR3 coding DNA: TGTGCCAGTAGTATCCGGAATGAAAAACTGTTTTTT.